The T cell receptor (beta chain) described here comes from a study of cytomegalovirus exposure and HLA in healthy donors. Study observations and caveats: As was reported, the HLA-A and HLA-B alleles of most subjects were accurately predicted from TCR beta sequences.

Concerning this clone: Its antigen remains unidentified.

The primer mix had 60 Vbeta and 13 Jbeta primers. Original processing notes: An analysis that came later counted 77 million or so unique TCR beta chains, around 12 million shared. Generated by immunoSEQ multiplex PCR, the TCRdb table keeps only in-frame clones and is missing some. The V and J calls and clone size were taken over from that table, and D and trimming were inferred from the DNA. The data show 87,000 or so clones, with 64% seen just once and about 3.5% held by the top ten. Sequencing was done on a sample of PBMCs. The TCR sequence derives from a man aged 55 to 70 in good health and CMV-seronegative.

For the CDR3, the DNA is TGTGCCAGCAGTCTAGGTCTTCGTACAACAATCTCTGGGGCCAACGTCCTGACTTTC. Translated, it gives CASSLGLRTTISGANVLTF. The chain is built from TRBV7-6 and TRBJ2-6; D not certain. CDR1 and CDR2 from the germline V gene are SGHVS and FNYEAQ. The CDR3 spans 19 residues. The V end was cut by 6 bases, the J end by 0 bases, with 21 bases between.